Presented here are 6 T cell receptor beta chains from one specimen sequenced in a study of shared clonotypes between healthy human individuals. Clones were read by immunoSEQ multiplex PCR, and TCRdb kept only the in-frame ones, dropping some. The sample has around 550,000 clones; roughly 95% are singletons. It was CD45RO-negative cells, positively selected for CCR7, that made up naive CD8 cells, with terminally differentiated effector memory CD45RA+ cells excluded. The sequenced sample consisted of naive CD8+ T cells sorted from blood. The source is a woman in her thirties in good health.

A note on this clone: This CDR3 is also generated by other DNA sequences in the sample. The rearrangement uses TRBV29-1 and TRBJ2-7; a possible D gene is TRBD2 (6 bases). Germline-derived CDR1 and CDR2 are SQVTM and ANQGSEA. V shed 3 bases and J shed 4 bases, with 7 bases lying between them. CDR3 size: 11 residues. The CDR3 here is CSVERGYEQYF. The CDR3 nucleotides are TGCAGCGTTGAGCGGGGTTACGAGCAGTACTTC.

The chain couples TRBV28 to TRBJ2-7, with D maybe TRBD2 (6 bases). Germline CDR1 and CDR2: MDHEN and SYDVKM. The CDR3 contains 14 residues. V was clipped by 6 bases and J by 5 bases, with 17 bases between them. CDR3 nucleotides: TGTGCCAGCAGGCTCCTGACTAGAGAGGACGAGCAGTACTTC. Protein product: CASRLLTREDEQYF.

The CDR3 protein is CASSQPDTQYF. The CDR3 DNA sequence: TGCGCCAGCAGCCAGCCAGATACGCAGTATTTT. This rearrangement joins TRBV4-1 to TRBJ2-3; D uncertain. In germline, CDR1 is MGHRA, CDR2 YSYEKL. Trimming shortened V by 3 bases and J by 4 bases, and 2 bases separated the two germline ends. This CDR3 is 11 amino acids long.

The chain recombines TRBV7-8 with TRBJ1-1; unclear D gene. Germline CDR1 reads SGHVS; CDR2 reads FQNEAQ. Trimming shortened V by 0 bases and J by 5 bases, and 22 bases separated the two germline ends. CDR3 length equals 18 residues. The DNA for the CDR3 is TGTGCCAGCAGCTTAGCGTATGGCACCCGGGAGGCGGATACTGAAGCTTTCTTT. Its protein is CASSLAYGTREADTEAFF.

The rearrangement links TRBV7-9 to TRBJ1-1; D ambiguous. Germline V gene data show CDR1 as SEHNR and CDR2 as FQNEAQ (reference sequence). The CDR3 totals 15 residues. V gave up 4 bases and J gave up 9 bases, with 21 bases separating them. The CDR3 DNA follows: TGTGCCAGCAGCTCCCCGCCCGGTAGTCCGCCAAAAGCTTTCTTT. Protein sequence: CASSSPPGSPPKAFF.

J is TRBJ2-7 and V is TRBV6-5; a weak D match, TRBD2 (5 bases). Trimming took 2 bases from V and 3 from J, leaving 11 bases between them. Germline V gives CDR1 MNHEY, CDR2 SVGAGI. This CDR3 comprises 14 residues. CDR3 sequence (DNA): TGTGCCAGCAGTTACGAGGACGGGGACTACGAGCAGTACTTC. This codes for CASSYEDGDYEQYF.